This TCR beta chain was sequenced in a study of T-cell memory formation after mild COVID-19 (dated by TCRdb to about 2021). Some background on the complete study: Most TCR sequence clusters were specific to one of the two donors. In two donors, T-cell clones that expanded and contracted after mild COVID-19 were tracked by sequencing TCRalpha and TCRbeta repertoires over time. The cohort was made up of two young adult volunteers, one female and one male, who were previously healthy.

Paper-wide results and their limitations: Only a couple of mild cases were covered by the study, and larger cohorts that include severe cases with pre-infection samples were considered necessary. Contracting CD4+ clones turned up mainly in the CM and EM memory subsets, whereas EMRA was where CD8+ clones were enriched. The detection of some responding clones in pre-infection memory suggests that pre-existing cross-reactive memory T cells joined the SARS-CoV-2 response. From day 15 to 85, contracting clones showed balanced CD4/CD8 phenotypes, whereas a second wave of clones that expanded from day 15 to 37 leaned towards CD4+. SARS-CoV-2 specificity was not confirmed for the second-wave clones peaking on day 37.

Measured from the cysteine to the phenylalanine, the CDR3 is 13 residues long. The DNA shown is the 39-base CDR3, in frame from base 1. Trimming removed 8 bases from V and 2 bases from J, leaving 9 bases between the germline ends. The germline V gene encodes CDR1 MNHEY and CDR2 SVGEGT. This clonotype was observed a few times. This receptor's antigen is unknown. No base quality values were provided; no much bigger clone lies one nucleotide off. Ficoll-Paque density gradient centrifugation was used to isolate PBMCs. Instrument on record: Illumina NovaSeq 6000. TCRalpha and TCRbeta cDNA libraries were built by 5'RACE with constant-segment primers, adding sample barcodes and unique molecular identifiers. Trizol reagent was used to extract RNA from every sample. Library amplification was performed in two PCR steps, and a second sample barcode and Illumina TruSeq adapters were introduced in the second step. Sequencing of the libraries was done on an Illumina NovaSeq, producing 2 x 150 bp paired-end reads. The original methods were these. The reads were demultiplexed and collapsed into UMI-guided consensus sequences using migec v1.2.7. With mixcr v2.1.11, UMI consensuses were aligned to TRA and TRB V and J templates and assembled into clonotypes. A clonotype was counted as expanded or contracted only if both edgeR and NoisET called the change significant, with noise models trained on biological replicates. For edgeR calls, the cutoffs were a false discovery rate-adjusted p below 0.01 and a log2 fold-change threshold of 1. As an exploratory analysis of dynamics, PCA with hierarchical clustering was applied to max-normalized trajectories of the 1000 most abundant clonotypes. Separately sequenced CD4+ and CD8+ repertoires were used to assign a CD4 or CD8 phenotype to each responding clone. In TCRdb, the public reads were trimmed at Q25 with fastp and aligned with MiXCR, with productive beta chains retained. Rows matching on CDR3 protein sequence are summarized as one entry with the most common DNA and genes. None of the V and J calls come from the authors' own analysis; TCRdb made them. Present in this sample are about 210,000 distinct CDR3 sequences, more than 9% of which were seen just once. Approximately 3% of the sample is in the top ten clones.

The source material was PBMCs or a T cell subset sorted from them (not recorded which). The chain is encoded by TRBV6-2 or TRBV6-3 joined to TRBJ2-2, with no confident D gene call. This sequence was found in a man aged 18 to 29 who had mild COVID-19 (a few samples of this study predate the infection). The sample titles of this study are shuffled in the database, so cell type and time point are left out; the donor was told from shared clones. The CDR3 protein is CASLSGNTGELFF. In nucleotide form, the sequence is TGTGCCAGCTTATCCGGAAACACCGGGGAGCTGTTTTTT.